This TCR beta chain comes out of a study of shared clonotypes between healthy human individuals. The germline V gene encodes CDR1 SQVTM and CDR2 ANQGSEA. The length of the CDR3 is 12 residues. V lost 1 base and J lost 6, with 7 bases in between. Clones were sequenced by immunoSEQ multiplex PCR, and TCRdb holds only the in-frame ones, with some missing. The sample consists of some 490,000 clones, 60% to 80% of them appearing once. This sequence was found in a woman aged 40 to 50 in good health. Some clones in this sample may be carry-over from other donors' samples. Sequencing was done on a sample of PBMCs. This chain links TRBV29-1 with TRBJ2-1, with unresolved D. CDR3 amino acids: CSVEGAGNEQFF. CDR3 sequence (DNA): TGCAGCGTTGAAGGGGCTGGCAATGAGCAGTTCTTC.